The 3 T cell receptor beta chains reported below all come from one sample, sequenced in a study of T cell responses to AZD1222 COVID-19 vaccine. Some clones are missing from TCRdb's copy, which holds only in-frame ones; the method was immunoSEQ multiplex PCR. This table has roughly 250,000 clones, just over 90% appearing once. The sequencing used peripheral blood, collected on day 0 of AZD1222 vaccination. Receptors originate from an adult in good health.

This clone has just one count. The V and J genes are TRBV27 and TRBJ2-7, with TRBD2 matching 7 bases. V lost 8 bases to trimming and J lost 2 bases; unmatched junction nucleotides: 15. The CDR3 has 16 amino acids. CDR1 MNHEY and CDR2 SMNVEV come from the germline V gene (reference sequence). CDR3 coding DNA: TGTGCCAGCTCCACCCCGGTCGGCGGGGGTCCCTACGAGCAGTACTTC. It translates to CASSTPVGGGPYEQYF.

The chain couples TRBV7-9 to TRBJ2-7; D ambiguous. There are 12 residues in the CDR3. Trimming left V 1 base short and J 5 bases short, with 6 bases between. CDR1 and CDR2 (germline): SEHNR, FQNEAQ (reference sequence). The CDR3, as DNA: TGTGCCAGCAGCTTAGTGCAGCACGAGCAGTACTTC. Its translation: CASSLVQHEQYF.

The V and J genes are TRBV18 and TRBJ2-3; 10 bases fit TRBD1. CDR3 length equals 16 residues. V gave up 3 bases and J gave up 2 bases; unmatched junction bases: 5. Germline V gene data show CDR1 as KGHSH and CDR2 as LQKENI. This CDR3 reads CASSPRQGAFTDTQYF. In DNA form, the CDR3 reads TGTGCCAGCTCACCCCGACAGGGGGCCTTCACAGATACGCAGTATTTT.